The 10 T cell receptor beta chains below all came from one sample that was sequenced in a study of brain T cells in children with intractable seizures. The protocol was immunoSEQ multiplex PCR, while the TCRdb copy is restricted to in-frame clones and leaves out a portion. The top ten hold roughly 4% of the sample, which has around 100,000 clones, 90% to 95% seen once. The specimen was peripheral blood, collected at surgery. The receptors were sampled from a boy under two years old with hemimegalencephaly and intractable seizures.

The chain carries TRBV3-1 (or the pseudogene TRBV3-2) and TRBJ2-3, with 9 bases aligning to TRBD2. V shed 3 bases, J shed 2 bases, and the junction held 6 bases outside the gene matches. Germline CDR1 is LGHDT and CDR2 is YNNKEL (reference sequence). The CDR3 loop spans 16 amino acids. The CDR3: CASSHHAGGATDTQYF. For the CDR3, the DNA is TGTGCCAGCAGCCACCACGCGGGAGGGGCCACAGATACGCAGTATTTT.

The chain couples TRBV28 to TRBJ1-5, with TRBD1 identical over 7 bases. After removal of 3 bases from V and 0 bases from J, the junction contained 11 bases not matched to a gene. The CDR3 contains 18 residues. The V gene's germline CDR1 is MDHEN and CDR2 SYDVKM. CDR3 in DNA: TGTGCCAGCAGTTTCATCCAGGGGGGGGCATATAGCAATCAGCCCCAGCATTTT. This translates into CASSFIQGGAYSNQPQHF. Full variable domain (outside the CDR3, taken from reference TRBV28 and TRBJ1-5): DVKVTQSSRYLVKRTGEKVFLECVQDMDHENMFWYRQDPGLGLRLIYFSYDVKMKEKGDIPEGYSVSREKKERFSLILESASTNQTSMYLCASSFIQGGAYSNQPQHFGDGTRLSIL.

The chain joins TRBV7-2 to TRBJ1-1; D is uncertain. This CDR3 comprises 15 residues. Between the trimmed V and J ends, which lost 4 bases and 5 bases, there was a span of 17 bases. Germline V gene lookup returns CDR1 SGHTA and CDR2 FQGNSA. The CDR3 loop reads CASSSGRGGSTEAFF. As DNA, the CDR3 is TGTGCCAGCAGCTCAGGACGGGGTGGGAGTACTGAAGCTTTCTTT.

The chain carries TRBV12-3 or TRBV12-4 and TRBJ1-1; the D is unclear. This CDR3 contains 12 residues. Trimming removed 4 bases at V and 0 bases at J, with 3 bases between. The CDR3 region has the DNA TGTGCCAGCAGTTCCATGAACACTGAAGCTTTCTTT. Its protein product is CASSSMNTEAFF.

CDR3 protein: CASSASGGSYEQYF. The CDR3 coding sequence is TGTGCCAGCAGCGCCTCCGGAGGGTCCTACGAGCAGTACTTC. The chain employs TRBV9 and TRBJ2-7, with D perhaps TRBD2 (6 bases). Germline V CDR1 and CDR2: SGDLS, YYNGEE. The CDR3 totals 14 residues. V was cut by 3 bases and J by 1 base, with 11 bases left in between.

The rearrangement links TRBV20-1 to TRBJ2-3, with D unresolved. The CDR3 has 11 residues. The germline CDR1 and CDR2 sequences are DFQATT and SNEGSKA (reference sequence). The V end was cut by 6 bases, the J end by 8 bases, with 12 bases between. The chain's CDR3 is CSAGDPATQYF. In DNA form, the CDR3 reads TGCAGTGCGGGCGACCCTGCTACGCAGTATTTT.

This clone was seen only once. The CDR3 DNA is TGTGCCAGCAGCGGGACTAGCGGGAGCTACGAGCAGTACTTC. Translated: CASSGTSGSYEQYF. The chain uses TRBV9 and TRBJ2-7; TRBD2 agrees at 13 bases. Trimming took 3 bases from V and 3 from J; bases not matched to a gene: 0. Per the germline V gene, CDR1 is SGDLS and CDR2 is YYNGEE. The CDR3 runs to 14 residues.

The chain uses TRBV30 and TRBJ2-3, with 10 nucleotides matching TRBD2. The V and J ends lost 0 bases and 6 bases, in that order; junction bases with no gene match: 6. The CDR3 spans 15 residues. Looked up from germline, CDR1 is GTSNPN and CDR2 is SVGIG (reference sequence). In nucleotides, the CDR3 is TGTGCCTGGAGTGTAGCTAGCGGGAGTGTGGATACGCAGTATTTT. This gives the protein CAWSVASGSVDTQYF.

CDR3 residues: CSATLQVYGYTF. The CDR3 DNA follows: TGCAGCGCGACTCTACAGGTGTATGGCTACACCTTC. The genes are TRBV29-1 and TRBJ1-2; possible D gene TRBD1, 5 bases. Trimming cost V 7 bases and J 5 bases, with 14 bases left between them. Germline V gene data show CDR1 as SQVTM and CDR2 as ANQGSEA. The CDR3 is made up of 12 amino acids.

On this clone: The junction differs from germline at one of its ends, possibly a read error. Within the sample, other DNA sequences also encode this same CDR3. J is TRBJ1-1 and V is TRBV28; no clear D. CDR1 is MDHEN and CDR2 is SYDVKM in the germline V gene. This CDR3 has 13 residues. In nucleotides, the CDR3 is TGCGCCAGCAGTCGCCACTCGACCACTGAAGCTTTCTTT. Translating it yields CASSRHSTTEAFF.